This T cell receptor beta chain appears in the sequencing data of a study of blood T cells in healthy people across ages. In its sample, this clonotype was seen once. PBMCs numbering at least 6.5 million were isolated per sample. Primed by a sample-barcoded 5' primer and a J-beta primer mix, a second PCR proceeded for about 6 to 12 cycles. TCRdb analysed the 5' RACE reads with MiXCR anew, one entry per CDR3 protein. Among 1.5 million to 1.8 million distinct CDR3 sequences listed, less than 45% were seen once. The V end lost 2 bases, the J end lost 4 bases, and 15 bases lay between the germline ends. CDR3 length: 17 amino acids. Germline CDR1 MGHDK, CDR2 SYGVNS.

The chain uses TRBV25-1 and TRBJ1-6; D remains ambiguous. The sequenced sample consisted of blood. The clonotype originates from a woman aged 18-29 years in good health. Written as DNA, the CDR3 is TGTGCCAGCAGTGAACACTCGAGGACCGGGTATAATTCACCCCTCCACTTT. It encodes CASSEHSRTGYNSPLHF.